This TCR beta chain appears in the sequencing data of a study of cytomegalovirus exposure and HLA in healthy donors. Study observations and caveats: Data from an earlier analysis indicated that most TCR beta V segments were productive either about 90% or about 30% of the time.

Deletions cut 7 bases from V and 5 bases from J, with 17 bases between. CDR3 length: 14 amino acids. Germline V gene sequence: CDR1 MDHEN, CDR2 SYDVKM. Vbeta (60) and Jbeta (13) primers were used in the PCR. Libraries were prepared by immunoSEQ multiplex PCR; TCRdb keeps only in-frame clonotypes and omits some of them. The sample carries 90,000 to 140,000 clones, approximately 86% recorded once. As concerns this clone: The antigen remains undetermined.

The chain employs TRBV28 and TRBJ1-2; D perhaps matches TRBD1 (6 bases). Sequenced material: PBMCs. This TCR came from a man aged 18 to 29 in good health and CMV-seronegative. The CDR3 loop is CASITTGGHYGYTF. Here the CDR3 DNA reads TGTGCCAGCATCACGACGGGGGGACATTATGGCTACACCTTC.